This record concerns one T cell receptor beta chain sequence. These data are taken from a study of blood T cell repertoires in COVID-19. The wider study: There were acute and convalescent COVID-19 samples, and they came from the United States, Italy and Spain.

Authors' analysis steps: Amplification from reference gene primers served as the basis for estimated nucleated cell counts. TCRdb keeps only in-frame clones here, not all; method: immunoSEQ multiplex PCR. Clone size and the V and J calls come from that table; the DNA yielded D and trimming. The data show roughly 210,000 clones, around 90% seen once. The CDR3 loop spans 14 amino acids. The V and J ends lost 0 bases and 4 bases, in that order; junction bases with no gene match: 2. The germline V gene has CDR1 SGHTA and CDR2 FQGNSA. This chain joins TRBV7-2 and TRBJ2-5; 7 bases are shared with TRBD2. The receptor was isolated from a man aged 65-85 years with acute or convalescent COVID-19. The sample was peripheral blood. For the CDR3, the DNA is TGTGCCAGCAGCTTAGCGGGAGGGGCAGAGACCCAGTACTTC. This translates into CASSLAGGAETQYF.